This T cell receptor (beta chain) was recovered during a study of CD8+ T cells in alopecia areata. Overall study: Tofacitinib ran 6 to 18 months, followed by 6 months off drug. Broader study findings: Persistence of many expanded lesional clones was seen in scalp and blood during tofacitinib. Normal-skin resident alphabeta T cells also appear among scalp sample sequences.

As for this clone: No antigen is known for it.

Treatment indicated: oral pan-JAK inhibitor, 5-10 mg twice daily. Alopecia areata patients had lesional scalp punch biopsies and peripheral blood taken from them. The V segment lost 2 bases and the J segment 5 bases; nucleotides outside the gene matches: 5. This CDR3 comprises 15 residues. The germline V gene encodes CDR1 SGHTA and CDR2 FQGNSA. Sequencing templates came from extracted RNA that was reverse transcribed into cDNA. TCRdb's copy holds only in-frame clones and misses some; the assay was immunoSEQ multiplex PCR. The sample has 180,000 or so clones; nearly 60% are singletons. The sequence came from a human donor with alopecia areata. This material consisted of CD4+ T cells sorted from blood, taken at week 24, from a patient treated with tofacitinib. V usage is TRBV7-2 and J usage is TRBJ2-5; the match to TRBD2 covers 10 bases. In DNA form, the CDR3 reads TGTGCCAGCAGCTTAACTAGCGGGGCTGGGGAGACCCAGTACTTC. Protein product: CASSLTSGAGETQYF.